This TCR beta chain stems from a study of neoadjuvant anti-PD-1 for oral cavity cancer. Study details: Patients without progression got a fourth dose around day 43.

About this clone: Its antigen is not identified.

Six replicates per PBMC sample, mostly from around 460 ng of genomic DNA. Sequencing used immunoSEQ multiplex PCR; TCRdb keeps in-frame clones, though not all of them. The profile covers 13,000 to 15,000 clones, with roughly 70% appearing a single time and around 2.4% taken by the ten largest. The study's findings and limits: PBMC Gini-index clonality exceeded responders' in non-responders post-nivolumab. Only a few patients per response group were TCR-analyzed; validation needed.

Time point noted: after neoadjuvant nivolumab, at surgical resection. From germline, CDR1 is SGHVS and CDR2 FNYEAQ. With 5 bases removed from V and 1 base from J, the gap between germline ends came to 16 bases. The CDR3 sequence is 16 residues long. The sample in question was PBMCs, obtained after nivolumab (anti-PD-1) treatment. V gene TRBV7-6 combines with J gene TRBJ2-3, with D perhaps TRBD1 (8 bases). The receptor comes from a person between 35 and 79 years old with oral cavity squamous cell carcinoma. The CDR3 DNA reads as TGTGCCAGCAGCCGGACAGGGAGGGCGGGCACAGATACGCAGTATTTT. Amino acid sequence: CASSRTGRAGTDTQYF. Together with reference TRBV7-6 and TRBJ2-3, the CDR3 gives the full variable domain: GAGVSQSPRYKVTKRGQDVALRCDPISGHVSLYWYRQALGQGPEFLTYFNYEAQQDKSGLPNDRFSAERPEGSISTLTIQRTEQRDSAMYRCASSRTGRAGTDTQYFGPGTRLTVL.